This T cell receptor (beta chain) is from a study of tumor-infiltrating lymphocytes in localized non-small cell lung cancer. For the study at large: The cohort mixed smokers and never-smokers, several histologies, and some post-neoadjuvant-chemotherapy samples.

Study-level points and caveats: Immunotypes IM1 and IM2 had similar TCR-derived T-cell fractions. Compared with uninvolved lung, tumors showed higher T cell infiltration by TCRbeta sequencing.

TCRdb keeps only in-frame clones here, not all; method: immunoSEQ multiplex PCR. Of about 24,000 clones listed, 50% to 70% are singletons. This clone was recorded once. The antigen remains undetermined. Input material: lung tumor tissue. The clonotype originates from a human donor with non-small cell lung cancer.

CDR3 in amino acids: CASSIQTETQYF. The CDR3 DNA follows: TGTGCCAGTAGTATCCAAACGGAGACCCAGTACTTC. V usage is TRBV19 and J usage is TRBJ2-5, with D unresolved. The CDR3 runs to 12 residues. Germline V gene data show CDR1 as LNHDA and CDR2 as SQIVND (reference sequence). Between the trimmed V and J ends, which lost 3 bases and 5 bases, there was a span of 7 bases.